This T cell receptor beta chain was captured in a study of T cells in localized non-small cell lung cancer. A word on this clone: What it recognizes is unknown. Other nucleotide sequences from this sample produce the same CDR3.

Repertoires were generated with immunoSEQ multiplex PCR, while TCRdb's copy carries only in-frame clones and drops some. Altogether roughly 76,000 clones are present, roughly 75% being singletons, with the ten largest covering around 21%. V lost 0 bases to trimming and J lost 1 base, with 8 bases between them. Germline V gene sequence: CDR1 SGHRS, CDR2 YFSETQ. The CDR3 spans 15 residues. Study-wide results and limits: There was an association of higher blood T cell density with longer overall survival. Within adjacent lung there appeared a median approximately 57 of the top 100 tumor clones. The greatest T cell clonality was found in uninvolved adjacent lung (higher than in tumor). One tumor region alone was sequenced, and heterogeneity therefore remains possible.

This material consisted of PBMCs, taken before any cancer treatment. The receptor's source is a man between 40 and 70 years old with stage II squamous cell lung carcinoma. This chain uses TRBV5-1 with TRBJ2-1; a possible D gene is TRBD2 (5 bases). The CDR3 region has the DNA TGCGCCAGCAGCTTGGCCCGGGGATCCTACAATGAGCAGTTCTTC. As protein: CASSLARGSYNEQFF. The entire variable domain, with the rest obtained from reference TRBV5-1 and TRBJ2-1, is as follows: KAGVTQTPRYLIKTRGQQVTLSCSPISGHRSVSWYQQTPGQGLQFLFEYFSETQRNKGNFPGRFSGRQFSNSRSEMNVSTLELGDSALYLCASSLARGSYNEQFFGPGTRLTVL.